The 30 T cell receptor beta chains listed next were all sequenced from one sample in a study of blood T cells in healthy people across ages. Primers used in a second PCR of about 6 to 11 cycles were a sample-barcoded 5' primer and a J-beta primer mix. TCRdb reprocessed the 5' RACE reads via MiXCR and lists one record per CDR3 protein. There are 700,000 to 900,000 distinct CDR3 sequences in the sample; 25% to 30% occur only once, and around 3% lies in the top ten. The same data also contributed to another study, on T cells of mothers and their children.

The sequenced sample consisted of blood. Source of these receptors: a boy between 10 and 17 years old in good health.

This clonotype has only a few counts. V is TRBV3-1 and J is TRBJ2-7; D remains ambiguous. Trimming left V 0 bases short and J 6 bases short, with 3 bases between. The germline gives CDR1 LGHDT, CDR2 YNNKEL (reference sequence). This CDR3 has 11 residues. The CDR3 DNA reads as TGTGCCAGCAGCCAAGATGTCGAGCAGTACTTC. This codes for CASSQDVEQYF.

This clonotype came up a few times. The gene calls are TRBV2 and TRBJ2-1; possibly TRBD1 for D (5 bases). CDR1 and CDR2 (germline): SNHLY, FYNNEI. V was pared by 8 bases and J by 2 bases, with 13 bases between. This CDR3 is 14 amino acids long. The CDR3 loop reads CASGAASAYNEQFF. DNA of the CDR3: TGTGCCAGCGGGGCTGCGAGCGCCTACAATGAGCAGTTCTTC.

The chain couples TRBV5-1 to TRBJ2-1; 10 bases map to TRBD2. Germline assignment: CDR1 SGHRS and CDR2 YFSETQ. CDR3 size: 17 residues. With 0 bases clipped from V and 5 bases from J, the junction kept 8 bases outside the gene matches. In DNA, the CDR3 is TGCGCCAGCAGCTTGGTATTAGCGGGGGGCCGGGACAATGAGCAGTTCTTC. This gives the protein CASSLVLAGGRDNEQFF.

The chain employs TRBV29-1 and TRBJ2-5, with TRBD1 matching over 10 bases. The CDR3 runs to 13 residues. Germline CDR1 SQVTM, CDR2 ANQGSEA. With V trimmed by 6 bases and J by 5 bases, 6 bases remained unmatched. DNA for the CDR3: TGCAGCGTGAGGACAGGGGGATTGGAGACCCAGTACTTC. Protein: CSVRTGGLETQYF.

This clonotype was seen only a few times. The chain is built from TRBV11-1 and TRBJ1-4, with D perhaps matching TRBD1 (5 bases). Trimming removed 3 bases at V and 5 bases at J, with 28 bases between. Germline V gene lookup returns CDR1 SGHAT and CDR2 FQDESV (reference sequence). The CDR3 totals 20 residues. CDR3 sequence reads: CASSLGILGGLARDNEKLFF. CDR3 bases: TGTGCCAGCAGCTTGGGGATCCTCGGGGGTCTCGCGCGAGACAATGAAAAACTGTTTTTT.

V usage is TRBV4-2 and J usage is TRBJ2-5; TRBD1 aligns across 7 bases. The CDR3 has 14 amino acids. Germline V gene sequence: CDR1 LGHNA, CDR2 YNFKEQ. Trimming cost V 5 bases and J 4 bases; bases outside gene matches: 7. For the CDR3, the DNA is TGTGCCAGCAGCTTGTCGACAGGGCCAGAGACCCAGTACTTC. Its protein is CASSLSTGPETQYF.

This clonotype was recorded at least ten times. The chain has TRBV7-6 and TRBJ2-7; 8 bases are a match to TRBD2. Trimming removed 3 bases from V and 3 bases from J; junction bases left unmatched: 1. Germline assignment: CDR1 SGHVS and CDR2 FNYEAQ. The length of the CDR3 is 13 residues. CDR3 in amino acids: CASSFAGGYEQYF. The CDR3 DNA follows: TGTGCCAGCAGCTTTGCGGGGGGCTACGAGCAGTACTTC.

This clonotype was found once. The V call is TRBV4-1, the J call TRBJ2-1; 7 bases match TRBD1. CDR1 is MGHRA and CDR2 is YSYEKL in the germline V gene. V dropped 1 base and J dropped 0; count of bases not matched to a gene: 9. CDR3 size: 18 residues. The CDR3 nucleotides read TGCGCCAGCAGCCAAGTGGTGACAGGGATGGACTCCTACAATGAGCAGTTCTTC. Residues: CASSQVVTGMDSYNEQFF.

The gene calls are TRBV5-1 and TRBJ1-1; the D is unclear. The CDR3 consists of 15 residues. CDR1 is SGHRS, CDR2 YFSETQ, per germline. Trimming shortened V by 1 base and J by 3 bases, and 13 bases separated the two germline ends. CDR3 protein: CASSLLDALDTEAFF. CDR3 coding DNA: TGCGCCAGCAGCTTGTTGGACGCTCTCGACACTGAAGCTTTCTTT. The full variable domain, its missing parts supplied by reference TRBV5-1 and TRBJ1-1, is KAGVTQTPRYLIKTRGQQVTLSCSPISGHRSVSWYQQTPGQGLQFLFEYFSETQRNKGNFPGRFSGRQFSNSRSEMNVSTLELGDSALYLCASSLLDALDTEAFFGQGTRLTVV.

This clonotype was observed a few times. The chain links TRBV15 to TRBJ2-5; TRBD1 matches 8 bases. Per the germline V gene, CDR1 is LNHNV and CDR2 is YYDKDF (reference sequence). J lost 2 bases, V lost 4 bases, and 6 bases had no gene match. This CDR3 contains 15 residues. For the CDR3, the DNA is TGTGCCACCAGCAACGGACAGGGACGTCAAGAGACCCAGTACTTC. Translated: CATSNGQGRQETQYF. The whole variable domain, filled in from reference TRBV15 and TRBJ2-5, reads DAMVIQNPRYQVTQFGKPVTLSCSQTLNHNVMYWYQQKSSQAPKLLFHYYDKDFNNEADTPDNFQSRRPNTSFCFLDIRSPGLGDTAMYLCATSNGQGRQETQYFGPGTRLLVL.

This clonotype was counted a few times. V gene TRBV10-3 combines with J gene TRBJ2-5; TRBD1 might be the D (6 bases). From germline, CDR1 is ENHRY and CDR2 SYGVKD. The CDR3 is 14 residues long. V lost 4 bases to trimming and J lost 2 bases, with 11 bases between them. In DNA, the CDR3 is TGTGCCATCAGTGCCAGGACAGATCAAGAGACCCAGTACTTC. This encodes CAISARTDQETQYF.

The chain carries TRBV20-1 and TRBJ2-1; TRBD2 is a possible D gene (6 bases). V shed 6 bases and J shed 4 bases, with 19 bases lying between them. CDR1 and CDR2 from the germline V gene are DFQATT and SNEGSKA (reference sequence). The CDR3 is 15 residues long. CDR3 protein: CSAYNWGLGYNEQFF. The CDR3 coding sequence is TGCAGTGCCTATAACTGGGGACTGGGATACAATGAGCAGTTCTTC.

The chain uses TRBV4-1 and TRBJ2-3; D is unresolved. This CDR3 contains 13 residues. Between the trimmed V and J ends, which lost 4 bases and 3 bases, there was a span of 8 bases. CDR1 MGHRA and CDR2 YSYEKL come from the germline V gene. Here the CDR3 reads CASSRALTDTQYF. Here the CDR3 DNA reads TGCGCCAGCAGCCGGGCCTTGACAGATACGCAGTATTTT.

This rearrangement joins TRBV5-1 to TRBJ2-5; weak D call: TRBD1 (5 bases). The last part of the DNA fits TRBJ2-1 better; the J call may be wrong. CDR1 is SGHRS, CDR2 YFSETQ, per germline. This CDR3 has 16 residues. This CDR3 reads CASSWMWGIVGNEQFF. CDR3 sequence (DNA): TGCGCCAGCAGCTGGATGTGGGGCATCGTTGGGAATGAGCAGTTCTTC.

This clonotype occurred a few times. V usage is TRBV5-1 and J usage is TRBJ2-5, with D tentatively TRBD1 (6 bases). The CDR3 covers 14 residues. Per germline, CDR1 SGHRS and CDR2 YFSETQ. Between the trimmed V and J ends, which lost 3 bases and 11 bases, there was a span of 20 bases. CDR3 protein: CASSYHQGSGEQYF. The CDR3 DNA reads as TGCGCCAGCAGCTATCACCAGGGGTCCGGGGAGCAGTACTTC.

This clonotype was counted only a few times. V usage is TRBV27 and J usage is TRBJ1-1; the D gene is possibly TRBD1 (5 bases). This CDR3 comprises 14 residues. Germline V CDR1 and CDR2: MNHEY, SMNVEV (reference sequence). The V gene lost 5 bases and the J gene lost 4 bases, with 14 bases spanning the gap. CDR3 nucleotide sequence: TGTGCCAGCAGTCCGAGTCGGGGGACCACTGAAGCTTTCTTT. Translating gives CASSPSRGTTEAFF.

The chain has TRBV6-5 and TRBJ1-2; tentatively, D is TRBD1 (6 bases). CDR1 is MNHEY and CDR2 is SVGAGI in the germline V gene. The CDR3 is 14 residues long. V was pared by 0 bases and J by 8 bases, with 13 bases between. The CDR3 DNA reads as TGTGCCAGCAGTTACTCGAGGGCAGGGGACGGCTACACCTTC. This translates into CASSYSRAGDGYTF.

The gene calls are TRBV5-1 and TRBJ2-5; 13 nucleotides line up with TRBD2. Trimming cost V 3 bases and J 5 bases; bases outside gene matches: 7. The germline CDR1 and CDR2 sequences are SGHRS and YFSETQ. CDR3 size: 16 residues. The CDR3 region is CASSSGLAGDTETQYF. The DNA for the CDR3 is TGCGCCAGCAGCTCCGGACTAGCGGGGGACACTGAGACCCAGTACTTC.

The genes are TRBV6-4 and TRBJ2-2; 11 bases match TRBD1. CDR1 and CDR2 (germline): MRHNA, SNTAGT. Losses at the gene ends were 2 bases for V and 4 bases for J; bases not matched to a gene: 0. The CDR3 totals 15 residues. The CDR3 loop is CASSDGTGGTGELFF. Here the CDR3 DNA reads TGTGCCAGCAGTGACGGGACAGGGGGCACCGGGGAGCTGTTTTTT.

V is TRBV12-3 or TRBV12-4 and J is TRBJ2-1; D is ambiguous. There are 14 residues in the CDR3. The germline V and J ends were trimmed by 6 bases and 5 bases, with 14 bases remaining between them. CDR3 sequence reads: CASSRSPINNEQFF. The CDR3 DNA is TGTGCCAGCAGCCGCTCGCCGATTAACAATGAGCAGTTCTTC.

The gene calls are TRBV11-2 and TRBJ2-5; D possibly corresponds to TRBD2 (7 bases). The CDR3 consists of 16 residues. The ends were cut back, 1 base at V and 5 bases at J, with 17 bases in the middle. Germline V gene lookup returns CDR1 SGHAT and CDR2 FQNNGV. The CDR3, as DNA: TGTGCCAGCAGCTTAGCGGCGGGGGCGCTGGCTGAGACCCAGTACTTC. Translation gives CASSLAAGALAETQYF.

This clonotype was counted between two and nine times. J is TRBJ2-5 and V is TRBV30; 10 bases are a match to TRBD1. The CDR3 totals 15 residues. Germline V gene sequence: CDR1 GTSNPN, CDR2 SVGIG (reference sequence). V lost 4 bases to trimming and J lost 2 bases; unmatched junction nucleotides: 7. CDR3 sequence: CAWIPDRGSQETQYF. CDR3 coding DNA: TGTGCCTGGATTCCGGACAGGGGGTCTCAAGAGACCCAGTACTTC.

The chain employs TRBV12-3 or TRBV12-4 and TRBJ2-1, with 8 bases identical to TRBD2. The junction had 10 bases not matched to a gene; V was cut back by 3 bases and J by 6 bases. This CDR3 is 16 amino acids long. CDR3 region: CASSFPWSGRINEQFF. DNA for the CDR3: TGTGCCAGCAGTTTTCCCTGGAGCGGGAGAATCAATGAGCAGTTCTTC.

The chain carries TRBV12-3 or TRBV12-4 and TRBJ2-4; 10 bases match TRBD1. This CDR3 is built from 14 residues. The V segment lost 5 bases and the J segment 8 bases; nucleotides outside the gene matches: 6. The CDR3 sequence is CASSQPGTGDIQYF. In DNA form, the CDR3 reads TGTGCCAGCAGTCAGCCCGGGACAGGGGACATTCAGTACTTC.

This clonotype was seen only once. The J gene is TRBJ1-4, the V gene TRBV20-1; D may be TRBD1 (6 bases). The V and J ends lost 5 bases and 5 bases respectively, with 18 bases between them. Germline V gene data show CDR1 as DFQATT and CDR2 as SNEGSKA (reference sequence). The CDR3 loop spans 15 amino acids. CDR3 amino acids: CSAPPNGQFNEKLFF. The CDR3 region has the DNA TGCAGTGCTCCACCGAACGGACAGTTCAATGAAAAACTGTTTTTT.

The chain is built from TRBV6-5 and TRBJ1-2; a possible D gene is TRBD1 (6 bases). Germline V gene data show CDR1 as MNHEY and CDR2 as SVGAGI. V dropped 6 bases and J dropped 4 bases, with 15 bases sitting between them. CDR3 length equals 14 residues. The CDR3 bases are TGTGCCAGCAGGCCCGACAGGACCCTCTATGGCTACACCTTC. It codes for CASRPDRTLYGYTF.

This clonotype has a single count. At one end, the junction sequence differs from germline, possibly due to a read error. The chain links TRBV27 to TRBJ2-5, with 12 bases lining up with TRBD2. Germline CDR1 is MNHEY and CDR2 is SMNVEV (reference sequence). The CDR3 has 15 residues. The DNA of the CDR3 is TGTGCCAGCAGGTCTAGCGGGGGGGTGCCATACGAGCAGTGCTTC. Translated, it gives CASRSSGGVPYEQCF.

This clonotype has more than one count but fewer than ten. This chain connects TRBV10-3 to TRBJ2-5; TRBD1 or TRBD2 may be the D gene (7 bases each). The V end was cut by 6 bases, the J end by 11 bases, with 19 bases between. The germline CDR1 and CDR2 sequences are ENHRY and SYGVKD. The CDR3 runs to 13 residues. CDR3 in amino acids: CAIREAAGTEQYF. CDR3 nucleotide sequence: TGTGCCATCAGGGAGGCAGCGGGGACAGAGCAGTACTTC.

This chain links TRBV12-5 with TRBJ2-2; D possibly corresponds to TRBD1 (6 bases). Germline V gives CDR1 LGHNT, CDR2 FRNRAP. The germline V and J ends were trimmed by 1 base and 7 bases, with 13 bases remaining between them. There are 15 residues in the CDR3. CDR3 protein: CASGLGTGSDGELFF. The CDR3 bases are TGTGCTAGTGGTTTGGGTACAGGGTCGGACGGGGAGCTGTTTTTT.

The table lists this clonotype with a few counts. This chain connects TRBV5-5 to TRBJ1-6, with 8 bases identical to TRBD1. J lost 8 bases, V lost 3 bases, and 1 base had no gene match. The length of the CDR3 is 13 residues. Germline values: CDR1 SGHKS, CDR2 YYEKEE (reference sequence). CDR3 sequence: CASSSTGDSPLHF. The CDR3 bases are TGTGCCAGCAGCTCGACAGGGGATTCACCCCTCCACTTT.